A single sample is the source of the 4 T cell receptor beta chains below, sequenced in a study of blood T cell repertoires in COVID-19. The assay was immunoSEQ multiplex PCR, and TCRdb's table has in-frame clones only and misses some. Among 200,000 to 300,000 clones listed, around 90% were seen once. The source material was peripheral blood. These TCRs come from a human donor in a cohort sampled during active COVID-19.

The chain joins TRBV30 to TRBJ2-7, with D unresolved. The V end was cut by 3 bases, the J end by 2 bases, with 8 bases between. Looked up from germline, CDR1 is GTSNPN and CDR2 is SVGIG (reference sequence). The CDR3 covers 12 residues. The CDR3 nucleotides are TGTGCCTGGAGGCAGGTAACCTACGAGCAGTACTTC. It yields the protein CAWRQVTYEQYF.

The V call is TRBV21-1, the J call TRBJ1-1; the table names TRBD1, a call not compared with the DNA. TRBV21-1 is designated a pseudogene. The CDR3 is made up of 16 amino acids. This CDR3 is CASSSICPQGNTEAFF. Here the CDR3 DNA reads TGTGCCAGCAGCTCTATCTGCCCCCAGGGGAACACTGAAGCTTTCTTT.

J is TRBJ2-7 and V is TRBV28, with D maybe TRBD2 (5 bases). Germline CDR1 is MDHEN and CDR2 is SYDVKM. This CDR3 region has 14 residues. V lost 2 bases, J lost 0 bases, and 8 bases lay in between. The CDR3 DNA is TGTGCCAGCAGTTTACGAGGGTACTCCTACGAGCAGTACTTC. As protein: CASSLRGYSYEQYF.

This CDR3 reads CASSQGLAGEETQYF. The CDR3, as DNA: TGTGCCAGCAGCCAAGGCCTAGCGGGGGAAGAGACCCAGTACTTC. J is TRBJ2-5 and V is TRBV3-1 (or the pseudogene TRBV3-2); 10 nucleotides match TRBD2. V shed 1 base, J shed 3 bases, and the junction held 2 bases outside the gene matches. The germline CDR1 and CDR2 sequences are LGHDT and YNNKEL (reference sequence). This CDR3 is 15 amino acids long.